A single sample gave rise to the 17 T cell receptor beta chains below, sequenced in a study of blood T cell repertoires in COVID-19. This table comes from immunoSEQ multiplex PCR, and its TCRdb copy is limited to in-frame clones, with some not included. The table includes 150,000 or so clones, about 80% detected once. The sequenced sample consisted of peripheral blood. These receptors all come from a woman in her fifties or sixties with acute or convalescent COVID-19.

The rearrangement links TRBV2 to TRBJ1-6; D remains ambiguous. The CDR3 is 13 residues long. V dropped 7 bases and J dropped 11 bases, with 15 bases sitting between them. Germline V CDR1 and CDR2: SNHLY, FYNNEI. This chain's CDR3 is CASNEGVVAPLHF. In nucleotides, the CDR3 is TGTGCCAGCAACGAGGGCGTAGTAGCACCCCTCCACTTT.

The chain uses TRBV28 and TRBJ2-5; D might be TRBD1 (7 bases). Germline V gene data show CDR1 as MDHEN and CDR2 as SYDVKM. The CDR3 spans 13 residues. The V end lost 4 bases, the J end lost 6 bases, and 12 bases lay between the germline ends. CDR3 DNA: TGTGCCAGCAGTTCCAGGGGGGTCAAGACCCAGTACTTC. This translates into CASSSRGVKTQYF.

This chain joins TRBV6-2 or TRBV6-3 and TRBJ2-1; 13 positions agree with TRBD2. The CDR3 covers 20 residues. Germline trimming cut 2 bases from V and 7 bases from J; bases unmatched to any gene: 17. The germline V gene encodes CDR1 MNHEY and CDR2 SVGEGT. The CDR3 DNA reads as TGTGCCAGCAGTTACCTCGGGACTAGCGGGACCCGCGGGTTTCGTAATGAGCAGTTCTTC. It is translated as CASSYLGTSGTRGFRNEQFF.

V and J are TRBV19 and TRBJ1-2, with TRBD1 identical over 8 bases. Looked up from germline, CDR1 is LNHDA and CDR2 is SQIVND (reference sequence). After removal of 4 bases from V and 7 bases from J, the junction contained 8 bases not matched to a gene. The CDR3 covers 14 residues. DNA for the CDR3: TGTGCCAGTAGTACAACAACGACAGGGGTTGGCTACACCTTC. Protein sequence: CASSTTTTGVGYTF.

This chain joins TRBV11-3 and TRBJ2-3, with TRBD2 identical over 9 bases. The CDR3 runs to 15 residues. The junction had 4 bases not matched to a gene; V was cut back by 4 bases and J by 2 bases. CDR1 is SGHNT and CDR2 is YENEEA in the germline V gene. The CDR3 loop is CASSSRTSATDTQYF. DNA of the CDR3: TGTGCCAGCAGCTCCAGGACTAGCGCCACAGATACGCAGTATTTT.

This clone was recorded a few times. The chain couples TRBV19 to TRBJ1-2, with TRBD1 identical over 10 bases. The germline gives CDR1 LNHDA, CDR2 SQIVND (reference sequence). V trimming: 11 bases; J trimming: 2 bases; junction bases outside the gene matches: 11. The CDR3 is made up of 15 amino acids. The CDR3 DNA follows: TGTGCCGTTGGTGTCGGGGGACAGGGGAACTATGGCTACACCTTC. This codes for CAVGVGGQGNYGYTF.

V usage is TRBV7-3 and J usage is TRBJ2-1; TRBD1 agrees at 9 bases. V shed 5 bases, J shed 16 bases, and the junction held 9 bases outside the gene matches. The CDR3 contains 12 residues. Looked up from germline, CDR1 is SGHTA and CDR2 is FQGTGA. The CDR3, as DNA: TGTGCCAGCAGCCCCGGGACAGGGTCGATCTTCTTC. Encoded protein: CASSPGTGSIFF. The full variable domain, its missing parts supplied by reference TRBV7-3 and TRBJ2-1, is GAGVSQTPSNKVTEKGKYVELRCDPISGHTALYWYRQSLGQGPEFLIYFQGTGAADDSGLPNDRFFAVRPEGSVSTLKIQRTERGDSAVYLCASSPGTGSIFFGPGTRLTVL.

The chain carries TRBV28 and TRBJ2-2; no clear D gene. V lost 1 base and J lost 1, with 10 bases in between. CDR3 length equals 16 residues. The V gene's germline CDR1 is MDHEN and CDR2 SYDVKM. CDR3 protein: CASSLSFPGNTGELFF. For the CDR3, the DNA is TGTGCCAGCAGTTTATCATTTCCAGGGAACACCGGGGAGCTGTTTTTT.

V usage is TRBV12-3 or TRBV12-4 and J usage is TRBJ2-2, with D possibly TRBD1 on 6 matching bases. Deletions cut 5 bases from V and 7 bases from J, with 11 bases between. The CDR3 consists of 13 residues. The CDR3 is CASSGTRNGELFF. The CDR3 nucleotides are TGTGCCAGCAGTGGGACAAGGAACGGGGAGCTGTTTTTT.

The rearrangement joins TRBV4-2 to TRBJ1-6; no firm D call. Trimming removed 0 bases from V and 8 bases from J, with 5 bases in between. Germline V CDR1 and CDR2: LGHNA, YNFKEQ. The CDR3 is 13 amino acids. The CDR3 is CASSQDSDSPLHF. CDR3 nucleotides: TGTGCCAGCAGCCAAGATTCGGATTCACCCCTCCACTTT.

The chain uses TRBV5-4 and TRBJ2-5; 8 nucleotides agree with TRBD2. V gave up 3 bases and J gave up 4 bases; unmatched junction bases: 8. This CDR3 region has 15 residues. Looked up from germline, CDR1 is SGHNT and CDR2 is YYREEE (reference sequence). CDR3 region: CASSSLAGNGETQYF. CDR3 sequence (DNA): TGTGCCAGCAGCTCGTTAGCGGGAAATGGAGAGACCCAGTACTTC.

This clone has a single count. This sequence joins TRBV4-3 and TRBJ2-5, with 7 bases aligning to TRBD1. The trim removed 2 bases at V and 1 base at J, leaving 4 bases unmatched. Looked up from germline, CDR1 is LGHNA and CDR2 is YSLEER. The CDR3 runs 15 residues. The CDR3 loop is CASSQLGQVQETQYF. CDR3 coding DNA: TGCGCCAGCAGCCAACTTGGACAGGTCCAAGAGACCCAGTACTTC.

The J gene is TRBJ1-2, the V gene TRBV13; D unclear. V lost 0 bases to trimming and J lost 4 bases, with 6 bases between them. The CDR3 length is 13 residues. Germline CDR1 reads PRHDT; CDR2 reads FYEKMQ (reference sequence). CDR3 amino acids: CASSLGGAYGYTF. The CDR3, as DNA: TGTGCCAGCAGCTTAGGGGGCGCCTATGGCTACACCTTC.

The chain couples TRBV5-1 to TRBJ2-7, with 11 bases identical to TRBD2. This CDR3 comprises 14 residues. J was trimmed by 4 bases and V by 4 bases; bases with no gene match: 4. Per the germline V gene, CDR1 is SGHRS and CDR2 is YFSETQ. The DNA for the CDR3 is TGCGCCAGCAGCCGACTAGCGGGAATGTACGAGCAGTACTTC. It encodes CASSRLAGMYEQYF. Variable domain in full (rest from reference TRBV5-1 and TRBJ2-7): KAGVTQTPRYLIKTRGQQVTLSCSPISGHRSVSWYQQTPGQGLQFLFEYFSETQRNKGNFPGRFSGRQFSNSRSEMNVSTLELGDSALYLCASSRLAGMYEQYFGPGTRLTVT.

This rearrangement joins TRBV29-1 to TRBJ1-2; unclear D gene. CDR3 size: 11 residues. In germline, CDR1 is SQVTM, CDR2 ANQGSEA. V lost 3 bases to trimming and J lost 4 bases, with 6 bases between them. This chain's CDR3 is CSVDIAYGYTF. In DNA form, the CDR3 reads TGCAGCGTTGATATAGCCTATGGCTACACCTTC. The variable domain in full, with the rest retrieved from reference TRBV29-1 and TRBJ1-2, is SAVISQKPSRDICQRGTSLTIQCQVDSQVTMMFWYRQQPGQSLTLIATANQGSEATYESGFVIDKFPISRPNLTFSTLTVSNMSPEDSSIYLCSVDIAYGYTFGSGTRLTVV.

The V gene is TRBV7-6, the J gene TRBJ1-1; tentative D call: TRBD1 (5 bases). This CDR3 has 14 residues. Germline CDR1 SGHVS, CDR2 FNYEAQ. V was pared by 0 bases and J by 2 bases, with 7 bases between. This CDR3 is CASSLAGTNTEAFF. In DNA form, the CDR3 reads TGTGCCAGCAGCTTAGCAGGGACTAACACTGAAGCTTTCTTT.

This chain connects TRBV11-3 to TRBJ2-3; TRBD2 matches 10 bases. Trimming at V came to 1 base and at J to 6 bases, leaving 4 bases not matched to a gene. This CDR3 has 15 residues. Germline lookup yields CDR1 SGHNT and CDR2 YENEEA. The CDR3 loop reads CASSLASGRADTQYF. CDR3 nucleotide sequence: TGTGCCAGCAGCTTAGCTAGCGGGAGAGCGGATACGCAGTATTTT.